Detailed here is one TCR beta chain. TCR beta from blood CD8+ and CD4+ T cells was sequenced. Random hexamers were used to reverse transcribe the RNA input (about 0.5 to 1 ug). TCRdb recomputed calls from the immunoSEQ multiplex PCR reads with MiXCR, one row per CDR3 protein. The sample yields 200,000 to 250,000 distinct CDR3 sequences, around nine tenths seen once. This sample is drawn from a study of CD8 T cells in Susac syndrome. V lost 3 bases, J lost 15 bases, and 8 bases stayed unmatched. In germline, CDR1 is LNHDA, CDR2 SQIVND (reference sequence). The CDR3 spans 13 residues. The sequence came from a human donor with multiple sclerosis. The rearrangement links TRBV19 to TRBJ2-1; 10 bases agree with TRBD2. The specimen sequenced was CD8+ T cells from PBMCs. Here the CDR3 reads CASSIAPSGRMFF. The CDR3 DNA reads as TGTGCCAGTAGTATCGCGCCTAGCGGGAGAATGTTCTTC.